Below, one TCR beta chain is given with its context. The data are from a study of Ad26.COV2.S vaccination and SARS-CoV-2 variants. Treatment meaning: some 20 received Ad26.COV2.S at low or high dose, single or two shots; several received placebo; per-sample allocation not given. Sampling happened 63 days after the first vaccine or placebo injection. J gave up 4 bases and V 2 bases, and 10 bases lay outside the gene matches. The CDR3 loop spans 17 amino acids. Germline V gives CDR1 SGHAT, CDR2 FQNNGV. Sequencing was performed with immunoSEQ multiplex PCR; in TCRdb, only in-frame clones are kept and a portion is missing. The sample includes about 390,000 clones, 88% seen only once; the top ten take roughly 3.2%.

V usage is TRBV11-2 and J usage is TRBJ2-5; TRBD2 matches 10 bases. The receptor was isolated from a person aged 18-65 years who received the Ad26.COV2.S COVID-19 vaccine or a placebo. The sample in question was peripheral blood, obtained in a trial of Ad26.COV2.S vaccine versus placebo. The CDR3 region is CASSLSGGGTPTETQYF. The DNA of the CDR3 is TGTGCCAGCAGCTTAAGCGGGGGGGGAACCCCGACAGAGACCCAGTACTTC.